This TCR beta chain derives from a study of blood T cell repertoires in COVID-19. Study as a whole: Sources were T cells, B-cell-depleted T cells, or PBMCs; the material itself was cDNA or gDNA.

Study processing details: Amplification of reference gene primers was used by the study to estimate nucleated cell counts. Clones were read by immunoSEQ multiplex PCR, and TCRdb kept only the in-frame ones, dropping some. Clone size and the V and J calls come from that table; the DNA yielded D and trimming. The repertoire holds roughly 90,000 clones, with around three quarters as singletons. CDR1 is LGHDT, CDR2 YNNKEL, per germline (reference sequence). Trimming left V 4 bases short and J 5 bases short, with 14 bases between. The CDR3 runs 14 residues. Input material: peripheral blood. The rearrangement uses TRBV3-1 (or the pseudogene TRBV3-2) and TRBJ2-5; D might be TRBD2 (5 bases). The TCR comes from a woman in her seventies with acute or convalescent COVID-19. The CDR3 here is CASSPTSIRETQYF. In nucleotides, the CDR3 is TGTGCCAGCAGCCCCACTAGTATACGGGAGACCCAGTACTTC.